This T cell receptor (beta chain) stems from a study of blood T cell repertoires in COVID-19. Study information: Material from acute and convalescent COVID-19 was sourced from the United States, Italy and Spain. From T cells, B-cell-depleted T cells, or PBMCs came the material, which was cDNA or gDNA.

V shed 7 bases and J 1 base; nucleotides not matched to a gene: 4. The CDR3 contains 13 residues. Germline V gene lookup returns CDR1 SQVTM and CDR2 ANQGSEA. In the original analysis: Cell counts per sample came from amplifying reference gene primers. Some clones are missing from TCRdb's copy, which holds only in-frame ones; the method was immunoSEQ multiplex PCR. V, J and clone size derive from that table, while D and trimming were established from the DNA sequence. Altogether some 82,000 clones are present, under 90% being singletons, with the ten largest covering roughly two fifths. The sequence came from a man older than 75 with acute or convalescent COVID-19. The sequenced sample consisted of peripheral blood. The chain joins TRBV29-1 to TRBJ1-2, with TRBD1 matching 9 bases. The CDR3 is CSAGTGSNYGYTF. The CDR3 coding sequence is TGCAGCGCTGGGACAGGGAGTAACTATGGCTACACCTTC.